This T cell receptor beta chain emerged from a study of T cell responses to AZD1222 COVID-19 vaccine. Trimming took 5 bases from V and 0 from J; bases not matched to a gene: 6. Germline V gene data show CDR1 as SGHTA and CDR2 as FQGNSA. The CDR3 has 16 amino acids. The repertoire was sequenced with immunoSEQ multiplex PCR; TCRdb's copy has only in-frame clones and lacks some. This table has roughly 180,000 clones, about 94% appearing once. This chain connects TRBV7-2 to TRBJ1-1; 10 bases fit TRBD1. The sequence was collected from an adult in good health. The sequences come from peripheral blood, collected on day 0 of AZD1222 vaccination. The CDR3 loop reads CASSPRQGAVNTEAFF. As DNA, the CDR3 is TGTGCCAGCAGCCCAAGACAGGGGGCAGTGAACACTGAAGCTTTCTTT.